The T cell receptor beta chain under discussion was sequenced for a study of cytomegalovirus exposure and HLA in healthy donors. V was pared by 6 bases and J by 1 base, with 9 bases between. Looked up from germline, CDR1 is MNHEY and CDR2 is SVGAGI. CDR3 length equals 13 residues. Note on this clone: Its antigen is unknown.

In the PCR, 60 Vbeta and 13 Jbeta primers were used. TCRdb's table, derived via immunoSEQ multiplex PCR, lists solely in-frame clones and lacks some. Of under 200,000 clones in the sample, 75% to 80% were seen once. Study results and limitations: A later analysis found most CMV-associated TCR beta chains apparently HLA-restricted. Segments of the TCR beta V type were, in most cases, productive about 90% or about 30% of the time in an earlier analysis.

Sequenced input: PBMCs. This TCR derives from a woman between 40 and 50 years old in good health and CMV-seropositive. The chain is built from TRBV6-5 and TRBJ1-1; D call uncertain. The CDR3 region is CASRYTRNTEAFF. The CDR3 DNA sequence: TGTGCCAGCAGATATACACGGAACACTGAAGCTTTCTTT.